Below, one T cell receptor beta chain is given with its context. Libraries were prepared by immunoSEQ multiplex PCR; TCRdb keeps only in-frame clonotypes and omits some of them. The table lists fewer than 450,000 clones, around nine tenths of them singletons. This entry belongs to a study of blood T cell repertoires in COVID-19. The CDR3 runs to 15 residues. Germline assignment: CDR1 SGDLS and CDR2 YYNGEE. V lost 0 bases, J lost 4 bases, and 13 bases lay in between. The V call is TRBV9, the J call TRBJ1-1, with D perhaps TRBD1 (5 bases). The sequence came from a woman in her seventies with COVID-19, enrolled during active disease. Specimen: peripheral blood. The CDR3 loop reads CASSVGHRGITEAFF. The CDR3 bases are TGTGCCAGCAGCGTAGGTCATCGGGGGATCACTGAAGCTTTCTTT.